This T cell receptor (beta chain) was found in a study of blood T cell repertoires in COVID-19. V was cut by 3 bases and J by 4 bases, with 15 bases left in between. CDR3 length equals 15 residues. Germline V gene lookup returns CDR1 KGHSH and CDR2 LQKENI. Method: immunoSEQ multiplex PCR; TCRdb's copy keeps in-frame clones and lacks some. The table lists approximately 23,000 clones, around 90% of them singletons. The chain couples TRBV18 to TRBJ1-2, with D possibly matching TRBD1 (6 bases). The TCR originated in a woman of 80 years or more with active COVID-19. The specimen sequenced was peripheral blood. The chain's CDR3 is CASSPGAGFSYGYTF. In DNA, the CDR3 is TGTGCCAGCTCACCGGGGGCAGGGTTCTCCTATGGCTACACCTTC.